What follows are 11 T cell receptor beta chains derived from one specimen sequenced in a study of T cell responses to AZD1222 COVID-19 vaccine. The data were produced by immunoSEQ multiplex PCR, yet TCRdb's version contains in-frame clones alone and is incomplete. The sample lists under 150,000 clones, approximately 88% occurring once. The sequenced sample was peripheral blood, obtained 28 days after the second AZD1222 dose. Receptor source: an adult who received the AZD1222 COVID-19 vaccine.

Only one count was recorded for this clone. The chain recombines TRBV5-6 with TRBJ1-1; weak D call: TRBD1 (5 bases). CDR1 is SGHDT and CDR2 is YYEEEE in the germline V gene. V lost 3 bases and J 1 base, leaving 13 bases between the germline ends. The CDR3 totals 15 residues. The CDR3 nucleotides are TGTGCCAGCAGCTGGGTCGCGGGACCGAACACTGAAGCTTTCTTT. Its protein product is CASSWVAGPNTEAFF.

With regard to this clone: At one end, the junction sequence differs from germline, possibly due to a read error. The chain couples TRBV18 to TRBJ1-1; a weak D match, TRBD1 (5 bases). There are 16 residues in the CDR3. The germline gives CDR1 KGHSH, CDR2 LQKENI. The CDR3 DNA reads as TGTGCCAGCCCACCAACGGCTCGGGACTTGAACACTGAAGCTTTCTTT. Protein: CASPPTARDLNTEAFF.

This clone was seen just once. CDR3 protein: CASSRKPWGRDTQYF. For the CDR3, the DNA is TGCGCCAGCAGCCGAAAACCCTGGGGTAGAGATACGCAGTATTTT. The chain uses TRBV4-3 and TRBJ2-3; D remains unclear. The germline V gene encodes CDR1 LGHNA and CDR2 YSLEER. The CDR3 spans 15 residues. With 4 bases removed from V and 5 bases from J, the gap between germline ends came to 16 bases.

The rearrangement joins TRBV5-6 to TRBJ2-3; 7 nucleotides line up with TRBD2. CDR3 size: 17 residues. CDR1 is SGHDT, CDR2 YYEEEE, per germline. The V and J ends lost 4 bases and 2 bases, in that order; junction bases with no gene match: 13. As DNA, the CDR3 is TGTGCCAGCAGCCCGGCCGCCCGGGACTACTTCACAGATACGCAGTATTTT. It codes for CASSPAARDYFTDTQYF.

CDR3 bases: TGTGCCAGCAGTGGGACACCGAACACCGGGGAGCTGTTTTTT. It encodes CASSGTPNTGELFF. The chain joins TRBV28 to TRBJ2-2; weak D call: TRBD1 (6 bases). V gave up 5 bases and J gave up 0 bases, with 7 bases separating them. The CDR3 contains 14 residues. In germline, CDR1 is MDHEN, CDR2 SYDVKM.

The V and J genes are TRBV10-3 and TRBJ1-4; D gene uncertain. Germline V CDR1 and CDR2: ENHRY, SYGVKD. V dropped 3 bases and J dropped 5 bases, with 7 bases sitting between them. This CDR3 comprises 13 residues. For the CDR3, the DNA is TGTGCCATCAGTGAATCAGTAAATGAAAAACTGTTTTTT. Translated, it gives CAISESVNEKLFF.

The rearrangement joins TRBV5-1 to TRBJ1-6, with D perhaps matching TRBD1 (5 bases). The CDR3 has 17 amino acids. CDR1 SGHRS and CDR2 YFSETQ come from the germline V gene. With 1 base removed from V and 7 bases from J, the gap between germline ends came to 18 bases. CDR3 region: CASSLSQGSGTNSPLHF. In nucleotides, the CDR3 is TGCGCCAGCAGCTTGAGTCAGGGATCCGGTACAAATTCACCCCTCCACTTT.

This rearrangement joins TRBV4-3 to TRBJ1-4; D is undetermined. CDR1 and CDR2 (germline): LGHNA, YSLEER. Trimming took 0 bases from V and 4 from J, leaving 9 bases between them. This CDR3 spans 15 amino acids. CDR3 loop: CASSQDSGNNEKLFF. DNA of the CDR3: TGCGCCAGCAGCCAAGATTCGGGGAATAATGAAAAACTGTTTTTT.

The V call is TRBV12-3 or TRBV12-4, the J call TRBJ1-1, with 8 bases lining up with TRBD1. The CDR3 totals 13 residues. The J segment lost 6 bases and the V segment lost 6 bases, leaving 6 bases of the junction unmatched. The CDR3 nucleotides read TGTGCCAGCAGCCCCGGACAGGGCGCTGAAGCTTTCTTT. Protein product: CASSPGQGAEAFF.

The chain joins TRBV18 to TRBJ2-1; the D is unclear. The CDR3 length is 13 residues. V lost 2 bases, J lost 4 bases, and 6 bases lay in between. Germline CDR1 is KGHSH and CDR2 is LQKENI. The CDR3 nucleotides are TGTGCCAGCTCACCATCCCAGTACAATGAGCAGTTCTTC. Translated, it gives CASSPSQYNEQFF.

The chain uses TRBV19 and TRBJ2-7; D call uncertain. Germline V gives CDR1 LNHDA, CDR2 SQIVND (reference sequence). The CDR3 extends over 15 amino acids. V shed 4 bases and J shed 4 bases, with 17 bases lying between them. CDR3 in amino acids: CASSTDDNSGYEQYF. CDR3 sequence (DNA): TGTGCCAGTAGTACTGACGACAATAGTGGATACGAGCAGTACTTC.